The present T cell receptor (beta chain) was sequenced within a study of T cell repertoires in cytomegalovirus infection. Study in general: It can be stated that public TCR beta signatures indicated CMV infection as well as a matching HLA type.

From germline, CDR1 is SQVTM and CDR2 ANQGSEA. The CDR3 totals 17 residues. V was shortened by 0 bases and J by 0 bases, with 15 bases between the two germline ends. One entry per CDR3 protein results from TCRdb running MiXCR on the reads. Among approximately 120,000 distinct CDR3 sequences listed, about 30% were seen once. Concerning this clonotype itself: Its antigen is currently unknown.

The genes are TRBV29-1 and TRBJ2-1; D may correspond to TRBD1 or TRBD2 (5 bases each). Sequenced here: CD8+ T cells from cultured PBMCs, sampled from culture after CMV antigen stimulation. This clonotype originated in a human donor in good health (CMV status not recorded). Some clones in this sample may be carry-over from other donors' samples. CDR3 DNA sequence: TGCAGCGTTGAAGAAGGGGCGTTCGGAGGCTCCTACAATGAGCAGTTCTTC. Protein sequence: CSVEEGAFGGSYNEQFF.